These T cell receptor beta chains were read from a single sample in a study of cytomegalovirus exposure and HLA in healthy donors. TCRdb's copy holds only in-frame clones and misses some; the assay was immunoSEQ multiplex PCR. Here the sample spans around 130,000 clones, over 75% being singletons. Sequencing used PBMCs. The receptors originated from a woman between 40 and 50 years old in good health and CMV-seronegative. The CDR3 runs from the conserved cysteine through the conserved F or W. Fields, in order: CDR3 DNA, CDR3 protein, J gene, clone size, D gene, V gene. A D gene is named only where the DNA matches it firmly. Clone size is stated in some rows and not others, as once, few, many or a class when expanded.

TGCGCCAGCAGCTTGGGCGGGGACGAGCAGTACTTC	CASSLGGDEQYF	TRBJ2-7	-	-	TRBV5-1
TGTGCCATCAGCCTCCGGGAACTTTCTAGCACAGATACGCAGTATTTT	CAISLRELSSTDTQYF	TRBJ2-3	-	-	TRBV10-3
TGCGCCAGCAGCTTGCTTTCGTTGCGGGCTAATGAAAAACTGTTTTTT	CASSLLSLRANEKLFF	TRBJ1-4	-	-	TRBV5-1
TGTGCCAGCAGCTTGGATCCAGCGGGAGGGGTCGCGCAGTTCTTC	CASSLDPAGGVAQFF	TRBJ2-1	-	TRBD2	TRBV5-4
TGTGCCAGCAGCTTGGACAGGGGCTCCTATGGCTACACCTTC	CASSLDRGSYGYTF	TRBJ1-2	-	TRBD1	TRBV7-2
TGTGCCAGCAGCTCCGACAGGGATAGCACCTACGAGCAGTACTTC	CASSSDRDSTYEQYF	TRBJ2-7	once	TRBD1	TRBV7-2
TGTGCCACCAGCAGAAACCGGGGACAGGGCGAAGAGCAGTACTTC	CATSRNRGQGEEQYF	TRBJ2-7	few	TRBD1	TRBV15
TGCGCCAGCCGGAGGACAGGGGAAAACACCATATATTTT	CASRRTGENTIYF	TRBJ1-3	few	TRBD1	TRBV4-1
TGCGCCAGCAGCCCGGGGACTAGGAACCAAGAGACCCAGTACTTC	CASSPGTRNQETQYF	TRBJ2-5	-	TRBD2	TRBV4-1
TGTGCCACTAAACGGGGGGGAGCTTCTGGAAACACCATATATTTT	CATKRGGASGNTIYF	TRBJ1-3	-	-	TRBV6-6
TGTGCCAGCAGTTTTGGAGGGGCGGGGGTAGATACGCAGTATTTT	CASSFGGAGVDTQYF	TRBJ2-3	-	TRBD2	TRBV6-5
TGTGCCAGCTTGATGGGGCTATCCTATGGCTACACCTTC	CASLMGLSYGYTF	TRBJ1-2	-	-	TRBV6-1
TGTGCCAGCAGCTTAGGTGTTCGGCGGAGCGGACGAGAGACCCAGTACTTC	CASSLGVRRSGRETQYF	TRBJ2-5	-	-	TRBV7-2
TGCGCCAGCAGCCGACTAGCGGCGAACACCGGGGAGCTGTTTTTT	CASSRLAANTGELFF	TRBJ2-2	-	TRBD2	TRBV5-1
TGTGCCACCAGCAGGGGGCAAAATGAAAAACTGTTTTTT	CATSRGQNEKLFF	TRBJ1-4	-	-	TRBV15
TGCAGTACTAGAGCCGGGACTTCTCTGTTTTTT	CSTRAGTSLFF	TRBJ2-2	-	-	TRBV20-1
TGTGCCAGCAGCCCTGGGCCTTACGGAAATTCACCCCTCCACTTT	CASSPGPYGNSPLHF	TRBJ1-6	-	-	TRBV7-2
TGTGCCAGCAGTCATCCCGGGACAGGGACCTACGAGCAGTACTTC	CASSHPGTGTYEQYF	TRBJ2-7	once	TRBD1	TRBV2
TGTGCCAGCAGCTTGATCTCAGGGGGTGTGAACACTGAAGCTTTCTTT	CASSLISGGVNTEAFF	TRBJ1-1	few	TRBD1	TRBV5-4
TGTGCCGGAGCGGAACCGGGACACAGCTCCTACGAGCAGTACTTC	CAGAEPGHSSYEQYF	TRBJ2-7	-	-	TRBV27
TGTGCCAGCAGTGTTTCCGGGACAGCGAACACTGAAGCTTTCTTT	CASSVSGTANTEAFF	TRBJ1-1	few	TRBD1	TRBV6-4
TGTGCCAGCAGGCCGGGACAGACTTTCTCTGGAAACACCATATATTTT	CASRPGQTFSGNTIYF	TRBJ1-3	-	TRBD1	TRBV14
TGTGCCAGCAGCCACGGTGCTAGCGGGGCGGGGGAGACCCAGTACTTC	CASSHGASGAGETQYF	TRBJ2-5	few	TRBD2	TRBV7-9
TGTGCCAGCAGTTACTCGAGGCTAAGTCGGGAGGGCCCTTTGTTCTTC	CASSYSRLSREGPLFF	TRBJ2-1	-	TRBD2	TRBV6-5
TGTGCCAGCAGCTTTGGGACAGGGATAGAGACCCAGTACTTC	CASSFGTGIETQYF	TRBJ2-5	-	TRBD1	TRBV7-9
TGTGCCAGCAGCTTAGGCTTAGCGGGAGATGCGGATACGCAGTATTTT	CASSLGLAGDADTQYF	TRBJ2-3	-	TRBD2	TRBV7-6
TGTGCCAGCAGCTTCCAGGAAACTGAAGCTTTCTTT	CASSFQETEAFF	TRBJ1-1	-	-	TRBV7-9